The 27 T cell receptor beta chains reported below all come from one sample, sequenced in a study of blood T cell repertoires in COVID-19. The repertoire was sequenced with immunoSEQ multiplex PCR; TCRdb's copy has only in-frame clones and lacks some. The data show 200,000 to 250,000 clones, 80% to 90% seen once. Sequencing was carried out using PBMCs or T cells enriched from blood (not recorded which). The receptor set was obtained from a woman in her forties or fifties in a cohort exposed to, infected with or recovered from COVID-19 (not recorded which).

The chain employs TRBV6-2 or TRBV6-3 and TRBJ1-6; possibly TRBD1 for D (6 bases). Germline-derived CDR1 and CDR2 are MNHEY and SVGEGT. This CDR3 has 13 residues. Trimming removed 5 bases from V and 7 bases from J, with 9 bases in between. The DNA of the CDR3 is TGTGCCAGCAGTCGGACAGAAAATTCACCCCTCCACTTT. It translates to CASSRTENSPLHF.

V is TRBV4-2 and J is TRBJ2-7, with 9 nucleotides matching TRBD1. The trim removed 1 base at V and 12 bases at J, leaving 16 bases unmatched. This CDR3 has 16 residues. CDR1 is LGHNA, CDR2 YNFKEQ, per germline. The CDR3 protein is CASSQVWAGQGVLSYF. The CDR3 DNA reads as TGTGCCAGCAGCCAAGTTTGGGCGGGACAGGGTGTTTTGTCGTACTTC.

As concerns this clone: The junction departs from germline at one end; a sequencing error may be responsible. The chain employs TRBV18 and TRBJ1-1; D is undetermined. The germline gives CDR1 KGHSH, CDR2 LQKENI. CDR3 length: 16 residues. CDR3 nucleotide sequence: TGTGCCAGCTTACCAAACCTGGAGTGGTTGAACACTGAAGCTTTCTTT. Translation: CASLPNLEWLNTEAFF.

V gene TRBV5-1 combines with J gene TRBJ1-1, with 8 nucleotides matching TRBD1. With V trimmed by 4 bases and J by 0 bases, 8 bases remained unmatched. This CDR3 is 16 amino acids long. Germline CDR1 and CDR2: SGHRS and YFSETQ. CDR3 in amino acids: CASSQGTGAMNTEAFF. The CDR3 DNA sequence: TGCGCCAGCAGCCAAGGGACAGGCGCCATGAACACTGAAGCTTTCTTT.

V usage is TRBV5-6 and J usage is TRBJ1-1; 11 bases match TRBD1. V trimming: 0 bases; J trimming: 3 bases; junction bases outside the gene matches: 10. The CDR3 has 18 residues. Germline V gene data show CDR1 as SGHDT and CDR2 as YYEEEE. Written as DNA, the CDR3 is TGTGCCAGCAGCTTGGCTGGACAGGGGGCCGGGGTGGACACTGAAGCTTTCTTT. Residues: CASSLAGQGAGVDTEAFF.

V and J are TRBV11-1 and TRBJ1-1; D is uncertain. V was trimmed by 1 base and J by 5 bases, leaving 11 bases between them. Germline-derived CDR1 and CDR2 are SGHAT and FQDESV (reference sequence). The CDR3 is 14 amino acids. The CDR3, as DNA: TGTGCCAGCAGCTTAGTTCGAGGTGGAACTGAAGCTTTCTTT. Translated: CASSLVRGGTEAFF.

The chain recombines TRBV15 with TRBJ1-4; possible D gene TRBD1, 5 bases. V lost 7 bases and J lost 7, with 16 bases in between. Germline V lookup: CDR1 LNHNV, CDR2 YYDKDF (reference sequence). CDR3 size: 14 residues. CDR3 in DNA: TGTGCCACCACCCGCGGGACTTTGACTGAAAAACTGTTTTTT. Translated: CATTRGTLTEKLFF. Complete variable domain (other parts from reference TRBV15 and TRBJ1-4): DAMVIQNPRYQVTQFGKPVTLSCSQTLNHNVMYWYQQKSSQAPKLLFHYYDKDFNNEADTPDNFQSRRPNTSFCFLDIRSPGLGDTAMYLCATTRGTLTEKLFFGSGTQLSVL.

The chain links TRBV29-1 to TRBJ1-1, with D unresolved. The CDR3 loop spans 13 amino acids. Germline V gives CDR1 SQVTM, CDR2 ANQGSEA. V dropped 4 bases and J dropped 4 bases, with 13 bases sitting between them. The CDR3: CSVVSGYSTEAFF. The CDR3 DNA follows: TGCAGCGTTGTTTCGGGGTATAGCACTGAAGCTTTCTTT.

The V call is TRBV30, the J call TRBJ1-6, with a possible D match to TRBD1 (5 bases). V lost 0 bases and J 8 bases, leaving 14 bases between the germline ends. This CDR3 contains 15 residues. The V gene's germline CDR1 is GTSNPN and CDR2 SVGIG (reference sequence). CDR3 nucleotide sequence: TGTGCCTGGAGTGTTAAGGGGCGTGGGGATTCACCCCTCCACTTT. Encoded protein: CAWSVKGRGDSPLHF. Full variable domain (missing parts from reference TRBV30 and TRBJ1-6): SQTIHQWPATLVQPVGSPLSLECTVEGTSNPNLYWYRQAAGRGLQLLFYSVGIGQISSEVPQNLSASRPQDRQFILSSKKLLLSDSGFYLCAWSVKGRGDSPLHFGNGTRLTVT.

The chain carries TRBV5-1 and TRBJ2-3, with D possibly being TRBD2 (6 bases). From germline, CDR1 is SGHRS and CDR2 YFSETQ. Trimming stripped 3 bases from V and 6 bases from J, with 14 bases between. CDR3 length equals 14 residues. CDR3: CASSSLEGPDTQYF. In DNA, the CDR3 is TGCGCCAGCAGCTCCCTGGAGGGACCCGATACGCAGTATTTT.

As for this clone: The junction departs from germline at one end; a sequencing error may be responsible. This chain connects TRBV6-5 to TRBJ1-1; 7 nucleotides match TRBD1. CDR3 length equals 14 residues. Germline CDR1 is MNHEY and CDR2 is SVGAGI. The CDR3 loop reads CASSLRQWDRPENF. The CDR3 nucleotides read TGTGCCAGCAGTTTACGCCAATGGGACAGACCAGAAAACTTT.

The chain uses TRBV4-2 and TRBJ2-1; D gene unclear. V lost 1 base and J 10 bases, leaving 8 bases between the germline ends. This CDR3 has 12 amino acids. The V gene's germline CDR1 is LGHNA and CDR2 YNFKEQ. The CDR3 DNA reads TGTGCCAGCAGCCAAGGAGGCGTGGAGCAGTTCTTC. It translates to CASSQGGVEQFF.

V is TRBV5-4 and J is TRBJ2-5; 11 nucleotides line up with TRBD2. The CDR3 contains 17 residues. Germline values: CDR1 SGHNT, CDR2 YYREEE (reference sequence). V shed 5 bases, J shed 5 bases, and the junction held 14 bases outside the gene matches. In DNA form, the CDR3 reads TGTGCCAGCAGGCAAGGGAGTAGCGGGGGGGCAGGGGAGACCCAGTACTTC. Translating it yields CASRQGSSGGAGETQYF.

The genes are TRBV7-2 and TRBJ2-1; D may be TRBD2 (5 bases). Germline assignment: CDR1 SGHTA and CDR2 FQGNSA. The CDR3 loop spans 15 amino acids. The V end was cut by 1 base, the J end by 9 bases, with 16 bases between. The CDR3 nucleotides read TGTGCCAGCAGCTTAGAGCGTTTTTCTGCGGGTGAGCAGTTCTTC. Its translation: CASSLERFSAGEQFF.

V and J are TRBV5-5 and TRBJ1-2; the match to TRBD1 covers 7 bases. V dropped 0 bases and J dropped 6; count of bases not matched to a gene: 5. CDR3 length: 14 residues. The germline CDR1 and CDR2 sequences are SGHKS and YYEKEE (reference sequence). DNA for the CDR3: TGTGCCAGCAGCTTGGAAGGGGACAGTCATGGCTACACCTTC. As protein: CASSLEGDSHGYTF.

Only a few counts were recorded for this clone. V gene TRBV24-1 combines with J gene TRBJ1-2; no definite D call. Germline V CDR1 and CDR2: KGHDR, SFDVKD. The CDR3 covers 9 residues. Trimming took 12 bases from V and 7 from J, leaving 8 bases between them. DNA for the CDR3: TGTGCCGAGAGATCTGGCTACACCTTC. It encodes CAERSGYTF.

J is TRBJ2-3 and V is TRBV5-8, with D unclear. The CDR3 is made up of 11 amino acids. Germline CDR1 reads SGHTS; CDR2 reads YDEGEE. Trimming shortened V by 0 bases and J by 8 bases, and 4 bases separated the two germline ends. The CDR3 loop is CASSLVGTQYF. CDR3 DNA: TGTGCCAGCAGCTTGGTCGGTACGCAGTATTTT.

The chain links TRBV7-2 to TRBJ1-5; D unclear. The CDR3 contains 14 residues. V was shortened by 8 bases and J by 2 bases, with 13 bases between the two germline ends. Germline-derived CDR1 and CDR2 are SGHTA and FQGNSA. The CDR3, as DNA: TGTGCCAGCCGGGAGGTTGAAGGCAATCAGCCCCAGCATTTT. Translation: CASREVEGNQPQHF.

The genes are TRBV5-1 and TRBJ1-4, with 7 bases aligning to TRBD1. This CDR3 has 16 residues. Germline CDR1 reads SGHRS; CDR2 reads YFSETQ. V shed 0 bases, J shed 8 bases, and the junction held 10 bases outside the gene matches. CDR3 in DNA: TGCGCCAGCAGCTTGGAAGCATGGGACAGCCGGGAAAAACTGTTTTTT. As protein: CASSLEAWDSREKLFF.

The chain has TRBV7-3 and TRBJ1-1; 9 positions match TRBD1. The germline gives CDR1 SGHTA, CDR2 FQGTGA. CDR3 size: 16 residues. The trim removed 5 bases at V and 5 bases at J, leaving 12 bases unmatched. DNA of the CDR3: TGTGCCAGCAGCCCGGGACAGGGAAGATGGGGGACTGAAGCTTTCTTT. This gives the protein CASSPGQGRWGTEAFF.

This clone was observed a few times. This chain uses TRBV7-2 with TRBJ1-5; a possible D gene is TRBD1 (6 bases). V lost 5 bases and J 3 bases, leaving 14 bases between the germline ends. The CDR3 is made up of 15 amino acids. In germline, CDR1 is SGHTA, CDR2 FQGNSA. DNA of the CDR3: TGTGCCAGCAGCCTTCAGGGGAGGGACAATCAGCCCCAGCATTTT. Translating gives CASSLQGRDNQPQHF.

The V gene is TRBV2, the J gene TRBJ1-1, with D perhaps matching TRBD1 (6 bases). The CDR3 is made up of 15 amino acids. The germline V gene encodes CDR1 SNHLY and CDR2 FYNNEI. Deletions cut 0 bases from V and 4 bases from J, with 12 bases between. The CDR3 bases are TGTGCCAGCAGTGAAGCGCAGGGGTCGGTCACTGAAGCTTTCTTT. Translated, it gives CASSEAQGSVTEAFF.

The rearrangement links TRBV23-1 to TRBJ1-1, with TRBD1 as a possible D gene (5 bases). TRBV23-1 is filed as an ORF, its function uncertain. This CDR3 spans 16 amino acids. Between the trimmed V and J ends, which lost 0 bases and 5 bases, there was a span of 16 bases. CDR3 sequence reads: CASSQSVREGVTEAFF. The CDR3 nucleotides read TGCGCCAGCAGTCAATCAGTAAGGGAAGGGGTAACTGAAGCTTTCTTT.

V usage is TRBV5-4 and J usage is TRBJ1-5; a possible D gene is TRBD1 (5 bases). V lost 2 bases to trimming and J lost 2 bases, with 17 bases between them. There are 17 residues in the CDR3. CDR1 and CDR2 (germline): SGHNT, YYREEE (reference sequence). CDR3: CASSFGPQRGGNQPQHF. DNA of the CDR3: TGTGCCAGCAGCTTCGGCCCACAAAGGGGTGGCAATCAGCCCCAGCATTTT.

The rearrangement links TRBV5-1 to TRBJ1-3; D is possibly TRBD1 (6 bases). Germline V gene data show CDR1 as SGHRS and CDR2 as YFSETQ. This CDR3 contains 14 residues. The V and J ends lost 2 bases and 2 bases respectively, with 8 bases between them. CDR3 sequence: CASSLGGAGNTIYF. The CDR3 nucleotides are TGCGCCAGCAGCTTAGGGGGTGCTGGAAACACCATATATTTT.

The V gene is TRBV7-9, the J gene TRBJ2-7, with 8 bases that match TRBD1. Germline V lookup: CDR1 SEHNR, CDR2 FQNEAQ (reference sequence). The length of the CDR3 is 14 residues. V dropped 3 bases and J dropped 2; count of bases not matched to a gene: 3. The CDR3 protein is CASSFGTGPYEQYF. In nucleotides, the CDR3 is TGTGCCAGCAGCTTCGGGACAGGACCCTACGAGCAGTACTTC.

The rearrangement uses TRBV11-2 and TRBJ1-2; D gene uncertain. Germline CDR1 reads SGHAT; CDR2 reads FQNNGV. V was clipped by 1 base and J by 5 bases, with 11 bases between them. The CDR3 is 14 residues long. For the CDR3, the DNA is TGTGCCAGCAGCTTAGTCGGAGTATTGTATGGCTACACCTTC. Protein: CASSLVGVLYGYTF.